The entry below describes one T cell receptor beta chain. Its antigen is unidentified. Once obtained from cultured CD4+ T cells, the DNA was sequenced using the Oncomine TCR Beta short-read assay. TCRdb reanalysed the PCR reads using MiXCR and keeps one entry per CDR3 protein. The sample lists some 16,000 distinct CDR3 sequences, around 68% seen once, with more than 15% in the top ten. These data are taken from a study of vaccination and CD4 T cells after COVID-19. For the study at large: Overlapping peptides covering the spike proteins of SARS-CoV-2, HCoV-NL63, HCoV-OC43 and HCoV-229E were added to stimulate cells. General study results and limits: Nearly all convalescent vaccine-specific clones, 304 of 307, recognized only SARS-CoV-2 spike.

Noted treatment: roughly ten-day PBMC culture with coronavirus spike peptide pools or control peptides (ViraFEST assay). In germline, CDR1 is DFQATT, CDR2 SNEGSKA (reference sequence). The CDR3 length is 13 residues. Trimming pared 4 bases from V and 7 bases from J, leaving 14 bases between. This clonotype originated in a human donor who had recovered from COVID-19. The specimen was CD4+ T cells from blood, cultured in vitro. This chain joins TRBV20-1 and TRBJ1-5; the D is unclear. CDR3 in amino acids: CSATSTFGQPQHF. The CDR3 DNA follows: TGCAGTGCTACGTCCACATTCGGGCAGCCCCAGCATTTT.